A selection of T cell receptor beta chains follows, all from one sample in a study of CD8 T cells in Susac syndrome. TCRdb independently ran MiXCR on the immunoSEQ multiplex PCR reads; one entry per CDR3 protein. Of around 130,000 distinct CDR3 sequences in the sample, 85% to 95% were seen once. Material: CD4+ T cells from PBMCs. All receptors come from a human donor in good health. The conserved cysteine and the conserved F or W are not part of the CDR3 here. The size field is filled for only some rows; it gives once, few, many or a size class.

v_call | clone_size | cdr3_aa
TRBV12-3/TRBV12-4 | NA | ASSLNTVNTEAF
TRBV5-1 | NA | ASSRQVQETQY
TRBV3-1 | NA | ASSQDPGQGIYEQY
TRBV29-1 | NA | SVEQGAGGYT
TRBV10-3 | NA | AISRTEDQPQH
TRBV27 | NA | ASSRREGWGETQY
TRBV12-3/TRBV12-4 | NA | ASNLREKGNIQY
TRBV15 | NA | ATSRDPTGWEQF
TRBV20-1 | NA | SASGASASGEQY
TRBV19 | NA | ASNAETYNEQF
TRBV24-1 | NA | ATSDRDRNSYEQY
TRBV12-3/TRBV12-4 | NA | ASSLSFLGLAGEETQY
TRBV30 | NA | AWSSWVEREGRGDTQY
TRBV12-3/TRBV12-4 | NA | ASGRREDRYEQY
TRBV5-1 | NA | ASSFAQENTEAF
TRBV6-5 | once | ASSRTTGEQY
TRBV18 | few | ASSPGTGRDTEAF
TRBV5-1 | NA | ASSLGAGLSYEQY
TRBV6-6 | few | ASIHSRGYEQY
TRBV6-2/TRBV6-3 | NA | ASSFEHRAYGYT
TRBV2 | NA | ASSGTGFH
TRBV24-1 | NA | ATSDSSGLAGYNEQF
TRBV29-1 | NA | SVRPGTAQETQY
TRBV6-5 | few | ASSQGLEETQY
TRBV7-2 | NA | ASSLESGRTDTQY
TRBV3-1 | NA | ASSQDPGGLYGYT
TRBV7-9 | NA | ASTAELKPPL
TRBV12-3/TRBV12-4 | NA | ASSTEGYQPQH
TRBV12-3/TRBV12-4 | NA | ASSVGRGPYNEQF
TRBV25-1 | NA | ASSVGPGQGGQTQY
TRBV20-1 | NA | SARRGWDTGELF
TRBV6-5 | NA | ASGAGGDSEQY
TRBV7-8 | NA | ASSSTSGKINEQF
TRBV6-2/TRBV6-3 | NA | ASSYPTGNQPQH
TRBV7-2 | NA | ASSISYEQY
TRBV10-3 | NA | AISEREFSGANVLT
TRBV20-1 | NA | SATPDRAGRYEQY
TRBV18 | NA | ASSPPSVLYQETQY
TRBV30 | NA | AWATGGSTDTQY
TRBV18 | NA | ASSPRTGVFAGELF
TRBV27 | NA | ASSFTGTTKNIQY
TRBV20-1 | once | SARARVVGATQY
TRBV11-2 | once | ASSLVPQANYEQY
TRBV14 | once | ASSQLETQY
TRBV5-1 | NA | ASSLTGSDTGELF
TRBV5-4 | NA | ASSPPIAGANTGELF
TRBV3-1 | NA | ASSQAPGLRTDTQY
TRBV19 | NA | ASSSSGVGTDTQY
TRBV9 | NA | ASSSRGTGNTIY
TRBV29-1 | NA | SASTDFNQPQH
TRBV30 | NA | AWSGQANTEAF
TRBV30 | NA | AWTGGADGETQY
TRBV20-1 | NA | SARGGTSGSYNEQF
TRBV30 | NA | AWTRPTTYEQY
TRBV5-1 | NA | ASSLGGTSGTYEQY
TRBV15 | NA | ATSRDRGGSANEQF